Below, 4 T cell receptor beta chains from the same sample are listed, as sequenced in a study of T-cell reconstitution after alpha-beta-depleted transplantation in children (dated by TCRdb to the mid-2010s). Interpreted using the paper, the treatment or condition label stands for: allogeneic hematopoietic cell transplantation with graft depleted of TCRalphabeta T cells and CD19 B cells. Receptor amplification or capture employed PCR. These reads were obtained on an Illumina HiSeq 2500. TCR libraries were prepared with molecular barcoding, using unique molecular identifiers to normalize TCRbeta repertoire quantification. TCRdb handled the public reads itself, with Q25 trimming in fastp and clone calling in MiXCR, and kept productive beta chains. For every CDR3 protein sequence, its rows merge into one entry that carries the most common genes and DNA. The sample includes hundreds of thousands of distinct CDR3 sequences, with around 7.5% observed a single time. Of the sample, about 6.4% falls within the top ten clones.

Specimen: PBMCs, mostly from graft donor cells, collected 180 days after TCRalphabeta/CD19-depleted stem cell transplant. The source is a male patient aged 5 to 17 who had a stem cell transplant for acute lymphoblastic leukemia, so the T cells may come from the graft donor.

The rearrangement uses TRBV3-1 and TRBJ1-5; D may be TRBD1 (6 bases). The germline V gene encodes CDR1 LGHDT and CDR2 YNNKEL (reference sequence). Trimming shortened V by 3 bases and J by 2 bases, and 14 bases separated the two germline ends. The CDR3 loop spans 16 amino acids. The CDR3 DNA reads TGTGCCAGCAGCCATTCAGGGGATAACGGCAATCAGCCCCAGCATTTT. Translating it yields CASSHSGDNGNQPQHF. Based on the CDR3 plus reference TRBV3-1 and TRBJ1-5, the full variable domain is DTAVSQTPKYLVTQMGNDKSIKCEQNLGHDTMYWYKQDSKKFLKIMFSYNNKELIINETVPNRFSPKSPDKAHLNLHINSLELGDSAVYFCASSHSGDNGNQPQHFGDGTRLSIL.

This clonotype came up many times. The rearrangement joins TRBV12-3 or TRBV12-4 to TRBJ2-2; 7 bases are a match to TRBD1. This CDR3 region has 13 residues. Germline trimming cut 6 bases from V and 5 bases from J; bases unmatched to any gene: 3. Here the CDR3 reads CASRDRSTGELFF. The CDR3 coding sequence is TGTGCCAGCAGGGACAGGTCGACCGGGGAGCTGTTTTTT.

This clonotype was observed many times. The V gene is TRBV5-1, the J gene TRBJ2-1, with 9 nucleotides matching TRBD2. This CDR3 comprises 18 residues. J was trimmed by 6 bases and V by 0 bases; bases with no gene match: 13. CDR1 SGHRS and CDR2 YFSETQ come from the germline V gene. CDR3 in DNA: TGCGCCAGCAGCTTGGGCGGGAGGGCCTTCTCGAGTCCCAATGAGCAGTTCTTC. Its protein is CASSLGGRAFSSPNEQFF.

In its sample, this clonotype was seen many times. V usage is TRBV20-1 and J usage is TRBJ2-7; the D is unclear. The germline V gene has CDR1 DFQATT and CDR2 SNEGSKA (reference sequence). V was pared by 6 bases and J by 3 bases, with 15 bases between. This CDR3 region has 13 residues. Written as DNA, the CDR3 is TGCAGTGCAGTGTGGCGGATTAGCTACGAGCAGTACTTC. It yields the protein CSAVWRISYEQYF.